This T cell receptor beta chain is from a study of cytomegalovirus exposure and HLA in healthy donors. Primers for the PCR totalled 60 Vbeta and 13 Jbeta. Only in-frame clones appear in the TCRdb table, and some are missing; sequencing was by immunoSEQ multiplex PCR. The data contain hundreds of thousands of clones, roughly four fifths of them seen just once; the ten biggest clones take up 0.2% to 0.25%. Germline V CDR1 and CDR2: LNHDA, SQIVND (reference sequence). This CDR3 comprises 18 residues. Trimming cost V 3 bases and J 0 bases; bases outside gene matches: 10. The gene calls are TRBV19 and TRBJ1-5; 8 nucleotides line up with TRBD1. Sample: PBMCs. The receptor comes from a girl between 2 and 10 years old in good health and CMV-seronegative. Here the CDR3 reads CASSIWTGTYYSNQPQHF. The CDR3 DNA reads TGTGCCAGTAGTATCTGGACAGGGACCTATTATAGCAATCAGCCCCAGCATTTT.